These 26 T cell receptor beta chains share one sample of origin, sequenced in a study of T cells in Graves' hyperthyroidism and ophthalmopathy. TCR beta CDR3 regions were amplified from RNA transcripts. Researchers ran a first-round RT-PCR on the TCR CDR3 using the HTBI primer set. TCRdb processed the multiplex PCR reads anew with MiXCR; each CDR3 protein has one entry. This table has about 540,000 distinct CDR3 sequences, just over 45% appearing once. Specimen: peripheral blood or thyroid tissue (not recorded which). The source is a woman younger than 30 with Graves' hyperthyroidism.

V and J are TRBV29-1 and TRBJ1-1; possible D gene TRBD1, 5 bases. The V gene lost 8 bases and the J gene lost 1 base, with 17 bases spanning the gap. There are 14 residues in the CDR3. Germline lookup yields CDR1 SQVTM and CDR2 ANQGSEA. The CDR3 sequence: CSSPGQLTNTEAFF. The CDR3 DNA is TGCAGCTCACCAGGGCAGCTGACGAACACTGAAGCTTTCTTT.

This chain joins TRBV5-1 and TRBJ1-2; D gene unclear. The germline V gene encodes CDR1 SGHRS and CDR2 YFSETQ. The CDR3 has 14 residues. V shed 2 bases and J shed 3 bases, with 11 bases lying between them. The CDR3 protein is CASSLQSSDYGYTF. The DNA of the CDR3 is TGCGCCAGCAGCTTACAGAGCTCTGACTATGGCTACACCTTC. Full variable domain (outside the CDR3, taken from reference TRBV5-1 and TRBJ1-2): KAGVTQTPRYLIKTRGQQVTLSCSPISGHRSVSWYQQTPGQGLQFLFEYFSETQRNKGNFPGRFSGRQFSNSRSEMNVSTLELGDSALYLCASSLQSSDYGYTFGSGTRLTVV.

This clonotype was observed once. In DNA form, the CDR3 reads TGTGCCAGCAGCTTAGTAGGGGGCAATCAGCCCCAGTACTTC. Its protein is CASSLVGGNQPQYF. The J gene is TRBJ2-5, the V gene TRBV7-9, with 7 bases aligning to TRBD1. V dropped 1 base and J dropped 9; count of bases not matched to a gene: 8. Germline CDR1 SEHNR, CDR2 FQNEAQ (reference sequence). The CDR3 length is 14 residues.

This clonotype came up many times. The chain uses TRBV7-2 and TRBJ2-5; a possible D gene is TRBD2 (5 bases). Germline CDR1 SGHTA, CDR2 FQGNSA. Trimming left V 8 bases short and J 5 bases short, with 15 bases between. There are 13 residues in the CDR3. As DNA, the CDR3 is TGTGCCAGCTCCCCTGGCGGCGGGGAGACCCAGTACTTC. Amino acid sequence: CASSPGGGETQYF. The whole variable domain, filled in from reference TRBV7-2 and TRBJ2-5, reads GAGVSQSPSNKVTEKGKDVELRCDPISGHTALYWYRQSLGQGLEFLIYFQGNSAPDKSGLPSDRFSAERTGGSVSTLTIQRTQQEDSAVYLCASSPGGGETQYFGPGTRLLVL.

This chain joins TRBV16 and TRBJ2-1; TRBD2 is a possible D gene (6 bases). The CDR3 contains 12 residues. The germline V gene encodes CDR1 KGHSY and CDR2 FQNENV. V was pared by 3 bases and J by 8 bases, with 8 bases between. CDR3 sequence (DNA): TGTGCCAGCAGCCAGGAGGGAGATGAGCAGTTCTTC. This encodes CASSQEGDEQFF.

This clonotype was observed at least ten times. This rearrangement joins TRBV19 to TRBJ1-2; D is possibly TRBD1 (5 bases). The V gene's germline CDR1 is LNHDA and CDR2 SQIVND (reference sequence). The CDR3 covers 14 residues. Trimming left V 7 bases short and J 0 bases short, with 12 bases between. The CDR3 here is CASTADKANYGYTF. CDR3 nucleotide sequence: TGTGCCAGTACGGCGGACAAGGCTAACTATGGCTACACCTTC.

The chain carries TRBV7-2 and TRBJ2-5; 10 bases match TRBD1. The V and J ends lost 6 bases and 5 bases, in that order; junction bases with no gene match: 3. Germline V gene data show CDR1 as SGHTA and CDR2 as FQGNSA. The CDR3 totals 13 residues. CDR3: CASRTGGVETQYF. CDR3 coding DNA: TGTGCCAGCAGGACAGGGGGCGTCGAGACCCAGTACTTC.

This clonotype was counted a few times. The chain links TRBV7-9 to TRBJ1-1, with 7 bases that match TRBD1. The germline V gene has CDR1 SEHNR and CDR2 FQNEAQ (reference sequence). J gave up 0 bases and V 4 bases, and 5 bases lay outside the gene matches. The CDR3 is made up of 15 amino acids. The CDR3 reads CASSSYRGMNTEAFF. The DNA of the CDR3 is TGTGCCAGCAGCTCATACAGGGGAATGAACACTGAAGCTTTCTTT.

A few counts support this clonotype. The chain links TRBV13 to TRBJ1-4; unclear D gene. Germline V gene data show CDR1 as PRHDT and CDR2 as FYEKMQ (reference sequence). The CDR3 sequence is 14 residues long. V lost 7 bases and J lost 2, with 11 bases in between. CDR3 protein: CASKLTPTNEKLFF. As DNA, the CDR3 is TGTGCCAGCAAGTTGACTCCGACTAATGAAAAACTGTTTTTT.

Note on this clonotype: At one end the junction does not follow the germline gene, possibly because of a read error. The CDR3 spells CSAGENRGQQPQHF. The CDR3 DNA is TGCAGTGCTGGAGAAAACAGGGGGCAACAGCCCCAGCATTTT. The gene calls are TRBV20-1 and TRBJ1-5; 9 positions agree with TRBD1. The V gene's germline CDR1 is DFQATT and CDR2 SNEGSKA (reference sequence). The CDR3 extends over 14 amino acids.

This clonotype came up a few times. The rearrangement uses TRBV10-3 and TRBJ1-2; no reliable D call. Germline V lookup: CDR1 ENHRY, CDR2 SYGVKD. The CDR3 runs 12 residues. Trimming shortened V by 8 bases and J by 8 bases, and 15 bases separated the two germline ends. CDR3 amino acids: CAIGRAAHGYTF. The CDR3 DNA follows: TGTGCCATCGGACGGGCCGCTCACGGCTACACCTTC.

The rearrangement joins TRBV20-1 to TRBJ2-7, with D tentatively TRBD1 (5 bases). Between the trimmed V and J ends, which lost 0 bases and 3 bases, there was a span of 12 bases. The CDR3 covers 14 residues. Germline V gene data show CDR1 as DFQATT and CDR2 as SNEGSKA (reference sequence). CDR3 nucleotides: TGCAGTGCTAGAGATATCCAGGGTTACTACGAGCAGTACTTC. Its protein product is CSARDIQGYYEQYF.

This sequence joins TRBV7-2 and TRBJ2-5, with D possibly being TRBD1 or TRBD2 (5 bases each). The germline CDR1 and CDR2 sequences are SGHTA and FQGNSA. The CDR3 extends over 14 amino acids. V was pared by 6 bases and J by 5 bases, with 16 bases between. CDR3 DNA: TGTGCCAGCAGTCCCTATTTAGGGGACGAGACCCAGTACTTC. The encoded protein is CASSPYLGDETQYF.

Ten or more counts support this clonotype. The CDR3 region has the DNA TGTGCCAGCAGTGAATATACCGGGGTCCATGGCTACACCTTC. Its protein product is CASSEYTGVHGYTF. V gene TRBV25-1 combines with J gene TRBJ1-2; D not certain. Deletions cut 0 bases from V and 6 bases from J, with 11 bases between. This CDR3 contains 14 residues. CDR1 MGHDK and CDR2 SYGVNS come from the germline V gene.

With regard to this clonotype: A single base separates this from a much larger clone, so it may be a read error. V is TRBV7-2 and J is TRBJ1-1, with D unclear. Looked up from germline, CDR1 is SGHTA and CDR2 is FQGNSA. The CDR3 length is 11 residues. The V end lost 5 bases, the J end lost 6 bases, and 7 bases lay between the germline ends. CDR3 sequence (DNA): TGTGCCAGCAGCCCGAGGGCTGAAGCTTTCTTT. It translates to CASSPRAEAFF. Full variable domain (rest looked up from reference TRBV7-2 and TRBJ1-1): GAGVSQSPSNKVTEKGKDVELRCDPISGHTALYWYRQSLGQGLEFLIYFQGNSAPDKSGLPSDRFSAERTGGSVSTLTIQRTQQEDSAVYLCASSPRAEAFFGQGTRLTVV.

V and J are TRBV29-1 and TRBJ2-7; 8 positions agree with TRBD2. The J segment lost 3 bases and the V segment lost 6 bases, leaving 16 bases of the junction unmatched. From germline, CDR1 is SQVTM and CDR2 ANQGSEA. The CDR3 totals 16 residues. CDR3 nucleotides: TGCAGCGTCGGGGGGGCGGTTCAGGGGCCTAACTACGAGCAGTACTTC. Its translation: CSVGGAVQGPNYEQYF.

The table lists this clonotype with many counts. The rearrangement joins TRBV10-3 to TRBJ2-7, with TRBD2 matching 10 bases. The CDR3 sequence is 15 residues long. CDR1 ENHRY and CDR2 SYGVKD come from the germline V gene. V was clipped by 3 bases and J by 0 bases; unmatched bases: 2. In DNA form, the CDR3 reads TGTGCCATCAGTGAACCTAGCGGGAGCTCCTACGAGCAGTACTTC. Translation gives CAISEPSGSSYEQYF.

There are a few counts of this clonotype. The chain is built from TRBV2 and TRBJ1-1; a possible D gene is TRBD1 (5 bases). The CDR3 has 15 amino acids. Per the germline V gene, CDR1 is SNHLY and CDR2 is FYNNEI. Deletions cut 5 bases from V and 2 bases from J, with 15 bases between. The CDR3 coding sequence is TGTGCCAGCAGTACCGCAGGGACGGAAAACACTGAAGCTTTCTTT. Protein sequence: CASSTAGTENTEAFF.

The V call is TRBV7-2, the J call TRBJ2-7; perhaps TRBD2 as D (5 bases). Germline lookup yields CDR1 SGHTA and CDR2 FQGNSA. CDR3 length: 13 amino acids. V lost 5 bases and J 7 bases, leaving 15 bases between the germline ends. The CDR3 here is CASSQLAGGEQYF. CDR3 bases: TGTGCCAGCAGCCAGCTTGCGGGTGGGGAGCAGTACTTC.

This sequence joins TRBV7-6 and TRBJ1-1; 7 nucleotides align to TRBD1. The CDR3 consists of 15 residues. The germline CDR1 and CDR2 sequences are SGHVS and FNYEAQ. Losses at the gene ends were 5 bases for V and 1 base for J; bases not matched to a gene: 7. The CDR3 reads CASSNPQGGNTEAFF. CDR3 bases: TGTGCCAGCAGCAACCCCCAGGGGGGGAACACTGAAGCTTTCTTT.

V gene TRBV2 combines with J gene TRBJ2-3, with TRBD2 identical over 8 bases. The germline V gene encodes CDR1 SNHLY and CDR2 FYNNEI. V shed 4 bases, J shed 4 bases, and the junction held 7 bases outside the gene matches. This CDR3 contains 15 residues. CDR3 DNA: TGTGCCAGCAGTGTGATGGCTAGCGGGTCAGATACGCAGTATTTT. The encoded protein is CASSVMASGSDTQYF.

This clonotype has more than one count but fewer than ten. V usage is TRBV20-1 and J usage is TRBJ1-5; D is unresolved. Trimming shortened V by 5 bases and J by 0 bases, and 11 bases separated the two germline ends. This CDR3 has 14 residues. From germline, CDR1 is DFQATT and CDR2 SNEGSKA (reference sequence). This chain's CDR3 is CSARLGASNQPQHF. The CDR3 DNA reads as TGCAGTGCTCGCCTAGGCGCTAGCAATCAGCCCCAGCATTTT.

This clonotype was found a few times. This sequence may be a read error, since a much larger clone differs from it by one base. The V and J genes are TRBV25-1 and TRBJ1-1, with D unclear. Germline lookup yields CDR1 MGHDK and CDR2 SYGVNS. This CDR3 region has 12 residues. The germline V and J ends were trimmed by 7 bases and 6 bases, with 12 bases remaining between them. The CDR3 DNA is TGTGCCAGCACTTCGTTGTACGCTGAAGCTTTCTTT. This encodes CASTSLYAEAFF.

The table lists this clonotype with many counts. The chain links TRBV10-3 to TRBJ1-2, with D perhaps matching TRBD1 (5 bases). Germline CDR1 ENHRY, CDR2 SYGVKD. CDR3 length: 13 residues. The V end lost 6 bases, the J end lost 4 bases, and 12 bases lay between the germline ends. The CDR3 loop reads CAIRRGESYGYTF. As DNA, the CDR3 is TGTGCCATCAGACGGGGGGAAAGCTATGGCTACACCTTC.

The rearrangement links TRBV10-3 to TRBJ1-1; 9 bases align to TRBD1. The CDR3 extends over 15 amino acids. V lost 10 bases, J lost 0 bases, and 9 bases stayed unmatched. Germline loops: CDR1 ENHRY, CDR2 SYGVKD. This chain's CDR3 is CATLNRGHMNTEAFF. The CDR3 DNA reads as TGTGCCACCCTAAACAGGGGGCATATGAACACTGAAGCTTTCTTT.

This clonotype was counted once. Mismatch with germline at one junction end may stem from a read error. The V and J genes are TRBV7-9 and TRBJ2-6; D is undetermined. Germline assignment: CDR1 SEHNR and CDR2 FQNEAQ (reference sequence). The CDR3 spans 9 residues. The CDR3 sequence: CASSLNTAF. CDR3 DNA sequence: TGTGCCAGCAGCTTAAATACTGCTTTC.